The 10 T cell receptor beta chains reported below all come from one sample, sequenced in a study of PD-L1 blockade in urothelial cancer. The assay was immunoSEQ multiplex PCR, and TCRdb's table has in-frame clones only and misses some. The sample yields approximately 100,000 clones, around 90% seen once. Sequenced here: PBMCs, sampled around atezolizumab (anti-PD-L1) treatment. All receptors come from an elderly woman with urothelial cancer.

This chain joins TRBV7-9 and TRBJ2-1; 7 bases agree with TRBD1. Germline-derived CDR1 and CDR2 are SEHNR and FQNEAQ (reference sequence). The CDR3 covers 14 residues. The trim removed 4 bases at V and 9 bases at J, leaving 9 bases unmatched. The CDR3 sequence: CASSSFDRVSEQFF. CDR3 in DNA: TGTGCCAGCAGCTCGTTCGACAGGGTCAGTGAGCAGTTCTTC. The whole variable domain, filled in from reference TRBV7-9 and TRBJ2-1, reads DTGVSQNPRHKITKRGQNVTFRCDPISEHNRLYWYRQTLGQGPEFLTYFQNEAQLEKSRLLSDRFSAERPKGSFSTLEIQRTEQGDSAMYLCASSSFDRVSEQFFGPGTRLTVL.

The rearrangement links TRBV27 to TRBJ2-5, with D possibly matching TRBD1 (5 bases). The V and J ends lost 4 bases and 2 bases respectively, with 11 bases between them. The CDR3 runs to 14 residues. Germline lookup yields CDR1 MNHEY and CDR2 SMNVEV (reference sequence). The CDR3 spells CASSWGGTQETQYF. CDR3 DNA sequence: TGTGCCAGCAGTTGGGGCGGAACTCAAGAGACCCAGTACTTC.

The rearrangement links TRBV28 to TRBJ2-7, with 7 bases that match TRBD1. With V trimmed by 4 bases and J by 2 bases, 8 bases remained unmatched. The CDR3 runs to 15 residues. The germline CDR1 and CDR2 sequences are MDHEN and SYDVKM. CDR3 residues: CASSSLTGLTYEQYF. The CDR3 DNA sequence: TGTGCCAGCAGTTCCCTGACAGGGCTGACCTACGAGCAGTACTTC.

This chain uses TRBV6-1 with TRBJ2-7; TRBD1 aligns across 7 bases. V lost 6 bases and J lost 9; bases outside the gene matches: 11. This CDR3 is built from 13 residues. Germline-derived CDR1 and CDR2 are MNHNS and SASEGT. CDR3 DNA: TGTGCCAGCAGGGTCCAGACAGGGCCCTGGCAGTACTTC. Translating gives CASRVQTGPWQYF.

V and J are TRBV6-5 and TRBJ1-1; 10 positions agree with TRBD1. The V gene's germline CDR1 is MNHEY and CDR2 SVGAGI. The CDR3 totals 14 residues. The ends lost 6 bases at V and 6 bases at J; junction bases unmatched: 7. CDR3 loop: CASSPGQGLAEAFF. CDR3 in DNA: TGTGCCAGCAGCCCGGGACAGGGGTTGGCTGAAGCTTTCTTT.

The chain couples TRBV6-1 to TRBJ1-5; D unresolved. CDR3 size: 14 residues. The germline V gene encodes CDR1 MNHNS and CDR2 SASEGT. V was shortened by 2 bases and J by 7 bases, with 12 bases between the two germline ends. The chain's CDR3 is CASSERPGQQPQHF. CDR3 DNA: TGTGCCAGCAGTGAAAGACCGGGTCAGCAGCCCCAGCATTTT.

V and J are TRBV12-5 and TRBJ1-1; D gene unclear. Trimming pared 0 bases from V and 5 bases from J, leaving 16 bases between. Germline-derived CDR1 and CDR2 are LGHNT and FRNRAP. CDR3 size: 16 residues. CDR3 bases: TGTGCTAGTGGTTTGGTAGGTGCGGGTTCGCGTACTGAAGCTTTCTTT. This codes for CASGLVGAGSRTEAFF. The full variable domain, with the rest looked up from reference TRBV12-5 and TRBJ1-1, is DARVTQTPRHKVTEMGQEVTMRCQPILGHNTVFWYRQTMMQGLELLAYFRNRAPLDDSGMPKDRFSAEMPDATLATLKIQPSEPRDSAVYFCASGLVGAGSRTEAFFGQGTRLTVV.

The V call is TRBV29-1, the J call TRBJ2-4; 9 bases align to TRBD2. The germline gives CDR1 SQVTM, CDR2 ANQGSEA. The V and J ends lost 7 bases and 1 base, in that order; junction bases with no gene match: 14. The CDR3 is 17 amino acids. CDR3 sequence reads: CSASPSGRLRAKNIQYF. CDR3 nucleotide sequence: TGCAGCGCCAGCCCGAGCGGGAGGTTGAGGGCCAAAAACATTCAGTACTTC.

This clone was found once. V is TRBV29-1 and J is TRBJ2-7; D call uncertain. The V gene's germline CDR1 is SQVTM and CDR2 ANQGSEA. The CDR3 is 11 amino acids. The V and J ends lost 7 bases and 4 bases respectively, with 11 bases between them. The CDR3, as DNA: TGCAGCGGGGCCACACAATACGAGCAGTACTTC. This translates into CSGATQYEQYF.

This clone was found once. The chain couples TRBV7-3 to TRBJ2-2; TRBD2 matches 9 bases. The V gene's germline CDR1 is SGHTA and CDR2 FQGTGA. The CDR3 is made up of 17 amino acids. V was clipped by 5 bases and J by 6 bases; unmatched bases: 13. This CDR3 is CASSGRGGRGVAGELFF. CDR3 coding DNA: TGTGCCAGCAGCGGGCGCGGCGGGAGGGGAGTGGCCGGGGAGCTGTTTTTT.